This TCR beta chain was identified in a study of blood T cells in healthy people across ages. A second PCR, run for roughly 7 to 11 cycles, used a sample-barcoded 5' primer plus a J-beta primer mix. TCRdb re-called the 5' RACE reads with MiXCR, one entry per CDR3 protein. Found here are some 1.4 million distinct CDR3 sequences, approximately 40% of them singletons; the top ten hold 6.5% to 10%. After removal of 4 bases from V and 3 bases from J, the junction contained 5 bases not matched to a gene. This CDR3 region has 16 residues. Germline CDR1 SGHRS, CDR2 YFSETQ. Isolation per sample recovered at least 6 million PBMCs. This clonotype came up a few times.

The TCR sequence derives from a woman younger than 35 in good health. Sequencing used blood. J is TRBJ1-4 and V is TRBV5-1; 11 positions agree with TRBD1. CDR3 coding DNA: TGCGCCAGCAGCCCCGGGACAGGGGGGTCTAATGAAAAACTGTTTTTT. Translated: CASSPGTGGSNEKLFF.